The entry below describes one T cell receptor beta chain. Authors' analysis steps: The assay estimated nucleated cells by amplifying reference gene primers. Clones were sequenced by immunoSEQ multiplex PCR, and TCRdb holds only the in-frame ones, with some missing. V and J calls and clone size are those listed in that table; D and trimming were worked out from the DNA. The data contain some 210,000 clones, 80% of them singletons. V lost 4 bases, J lost 11 bases, and 14 bases stayed unmatched. The germline CDR1 and CDR2 sequences are SQVTM and ANQGSEA. This CDR3 region has 14 residues. The data belong to a study of blood T cell repertoires in COVID-19. Everyone who took part was roughly 18 to 89 years old, and they came from about 25 US areas.

The sequenced sample was PBMCs or T cells enriched from blood (not recorded which). V usage is TRBV29-1 and J usage is TRBJ2-1, with 7 bases aligning to TRBD1. This clonotype originated in a man between 25 and 39 years old with acute COVID-19. The CDR3 bases are TGCAGCGTTGGAACAGGGGTGGGTAATAGCAAGCAGTTCTTC. It codes for CSVGTGVGNSKQFF.